Listed below are T cell receptor beta chains from one sample, sequenced in a study of cytotoxic CD8 clonotypes in ibrutinib-treated CLL. The data were produced by immunoSEQ multiplex PCR, yet TCRdb's version contains in-frame clones alone and is incomplete. The sample lists over 120,000 clones; about 79% were seen once. Sequenced material: PBMCs, taken after 12 months of ibrutinib treatment. The receptors originated from a human donor with chronic lymphocytic leukemia. Both conserved end residues are trimmed from each CDR3. Fields, in order: clone size, J gene, V gene, CDR3 protein. Size is omitted from some rows. Given values are once, few, many or a class for expanded clones.

size: NA; J: TRBJ2-3; V: TRBV6-1; CDR3: ASSGYSVPLDTQY
size: NA; J: TRBJ1-2; V: TRBV9; CDR3: ASSVGGGTLYGYT
size: NA; J: TRBJ1-2; V: TRBV7-2; CDR3: ASIPGPGGYGYT
size: once; J: TRBJ2-1; V: TRBV25-1; CDR3: ASSYPGRDEQF
size: NA; J: TRBJ2-3; V: TRBV4-3; CDR3: ASSQVPGTAGPTDTQY
size: NA; J: TRBJ1-4; V: TRBV2; CDR3: ASSRDSSNEKLF
size: NA; J: TRBJ1-1; V: TRBV30; CDR3: AFRGQLNTEAF
size: NA; J: TRBJ1-1; V: TRBV27; CDR3: ASSLARANTEAF
size: NA; J: TRBJ1-4; V: TRBV9; CDR3: ASSPRQSTNEKLF
size: NA; J: TRBJ2-1; V: TRBV13; CDR3: ASSSSHRTSGSSYNEQF
size: NA; J: TRBJ2-7; V: TRBV27; CDR3: ASQPGTSGYEQY